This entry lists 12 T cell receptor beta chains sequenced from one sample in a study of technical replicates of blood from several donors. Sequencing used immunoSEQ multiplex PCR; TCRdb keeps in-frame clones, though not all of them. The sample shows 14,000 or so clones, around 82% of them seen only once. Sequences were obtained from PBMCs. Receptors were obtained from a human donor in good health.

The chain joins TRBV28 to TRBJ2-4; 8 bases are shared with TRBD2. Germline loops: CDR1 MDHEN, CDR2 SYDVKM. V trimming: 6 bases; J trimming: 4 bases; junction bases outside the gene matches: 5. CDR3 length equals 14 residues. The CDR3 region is CASSSGGGKNIQYF. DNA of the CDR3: TGTGCCAGCAGCTCGGGGGGGGGTAAAAACATTCAGTACTTC.

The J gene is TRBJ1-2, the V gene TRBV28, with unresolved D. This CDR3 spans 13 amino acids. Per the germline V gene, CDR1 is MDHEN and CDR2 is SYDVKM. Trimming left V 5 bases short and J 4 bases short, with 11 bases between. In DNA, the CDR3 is TGTGCCAGCAGTCTTCGGGGAAGCTATGGCTACACCTTC. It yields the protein CASSLRGSYGYTF.

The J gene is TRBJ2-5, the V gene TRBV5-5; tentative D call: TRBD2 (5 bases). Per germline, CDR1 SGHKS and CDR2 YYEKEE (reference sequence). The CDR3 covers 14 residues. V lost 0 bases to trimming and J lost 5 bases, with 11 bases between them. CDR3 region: CASSLGTGGETQYF. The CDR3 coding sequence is TGTGCCAGCAGCTTGGGTACGGGCGGGGAGACCCAGTACTTC.

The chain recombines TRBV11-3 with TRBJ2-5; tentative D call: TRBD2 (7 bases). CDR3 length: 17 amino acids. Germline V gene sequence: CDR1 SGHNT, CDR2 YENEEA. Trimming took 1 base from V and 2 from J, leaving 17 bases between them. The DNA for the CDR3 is TGTGCCAGCAGCTTAGGCCGGGGGGCATGGTCGCAAGAGACCCAGTACTTC. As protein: CASSLGRGAWSQETQYF.

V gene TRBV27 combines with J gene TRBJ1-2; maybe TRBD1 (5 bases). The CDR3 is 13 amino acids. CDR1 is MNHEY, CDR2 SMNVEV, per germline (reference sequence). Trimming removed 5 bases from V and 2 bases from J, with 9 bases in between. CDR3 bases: TGTGCCAGCAGTCGCGGGACGAACTATGGCTACACCTTC. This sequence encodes CASSRGTNYGYTF.

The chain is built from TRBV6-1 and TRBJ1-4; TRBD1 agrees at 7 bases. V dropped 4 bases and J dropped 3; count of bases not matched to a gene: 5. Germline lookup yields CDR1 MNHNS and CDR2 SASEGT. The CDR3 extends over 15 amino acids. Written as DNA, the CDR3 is TGTGCCAGCAGTGCCCAGGGGGAGGCTAATGAAAAACTGTTTTTT. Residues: CASSAQGEANEKLFF.

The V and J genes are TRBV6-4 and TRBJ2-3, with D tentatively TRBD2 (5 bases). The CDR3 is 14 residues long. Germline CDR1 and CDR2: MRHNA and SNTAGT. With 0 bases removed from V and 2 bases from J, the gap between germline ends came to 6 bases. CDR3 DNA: TGTGCCAGCAGTGACTCGGGAGCCACAGATACGCAGTATTTT. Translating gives CASSDSGATDTQYF.

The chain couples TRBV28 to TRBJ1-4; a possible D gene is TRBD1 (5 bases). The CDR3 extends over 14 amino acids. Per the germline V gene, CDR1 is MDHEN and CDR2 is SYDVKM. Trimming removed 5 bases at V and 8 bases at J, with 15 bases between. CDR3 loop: CASSRPGSGEKLFF. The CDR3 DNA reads TGTGCCAGCAGTAGACCAGGGTCAGGCGAAAAACTGTTTTTT.

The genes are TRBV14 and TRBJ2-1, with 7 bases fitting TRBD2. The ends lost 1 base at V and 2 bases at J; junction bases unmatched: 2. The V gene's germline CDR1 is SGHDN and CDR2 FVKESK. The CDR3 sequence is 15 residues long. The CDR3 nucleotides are TGTGCCAGCAGCCAAGTGGCGGGGGCCTACAATGAGCAGTTCTTC. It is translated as CASSQVAGAYNEQFF.

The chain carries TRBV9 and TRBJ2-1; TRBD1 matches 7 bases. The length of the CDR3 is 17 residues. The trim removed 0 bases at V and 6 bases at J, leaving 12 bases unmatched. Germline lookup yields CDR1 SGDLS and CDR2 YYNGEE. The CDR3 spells CASSVVSTGIMSNEQFF. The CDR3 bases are TGTGCCAGCAGCGTAGTTTCGACAGGGATTATGAGCAATGAGCAGTTCTTC.

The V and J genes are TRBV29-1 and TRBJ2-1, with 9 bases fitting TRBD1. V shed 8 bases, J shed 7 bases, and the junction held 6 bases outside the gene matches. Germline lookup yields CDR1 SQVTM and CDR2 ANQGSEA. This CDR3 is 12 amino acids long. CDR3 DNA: TGCAGCCTGGGACAGGGTTTTAATGAGCAGTTCTTC. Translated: CSLGQGFNEQFF.

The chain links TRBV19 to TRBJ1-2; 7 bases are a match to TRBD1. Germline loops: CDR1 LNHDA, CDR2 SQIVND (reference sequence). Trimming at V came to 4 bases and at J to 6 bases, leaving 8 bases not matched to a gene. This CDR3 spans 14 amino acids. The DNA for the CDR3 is TGTGCCAGTAGTAGAGGACAGGTGGCGGATGGCTACACCTTC. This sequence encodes CASSRGQVADGYTF.